Listed here are 30 T cell receptor beta chains from one sample, sequenced in a study of cytomegalovirus exposure and HLA in healthy donors. The primer mix had 60 Vbeta and 13 Jbeta primers. Sequencing was performed with immunoSEQ multiplex PCR; in TCRdb, only in-frame clones are kept and a portion is missing. Among 90,000 to 150,000 clones listed, about 60% were seen once. Source material: PBMCs. All receptors come from a man aged 40-55 years in good health and CMV-seropositive.

The rearrangement links TRBV19 to TRBJ1-4; D is unresolved. The germline V and J ends were trimmed by 5 bases and 8 bases, with 15 bases remaining between them. Germline-derived CDR1 and CDR2 are LNHDA and SQIVND (reference sequence). The CDR3 is made up of 14 amino acids. The CDR3 loop is CASSPGEMAEKLFF. CDR3 nucleotides: TGTGCCAGTAGTCCCGGGGAAATGGCAGAAAAACTGTTTTTT.

This chain uses TRBV13 with TRBJ1-1; D unresolved. The V end lost 0 bases, the J end lost 0 bases, and 5 bases lay between the germline ends. CDR1 PRHDT and CDR2 FYEKMQ come from the germline V gene (reference sequence). The CDR3 totals 14 residues. The CDR3 DNA reads as TGTGCCAGCAGCTTAGGACAGATGAACACTGAAGCTTTCTTT. Translating it yields CASSLGQMNTEAFF.

The CDR3 spells CASSYDSSYNEQFF. The CDR3 coding sequence is TGCGCCAGCAGCTACGACAGCTCCTACAATGAGCAGTTCTTC. This chain connects TRBV5-1 to TRBJ2-1, with D possibly TRBD1 on 5 matching bases. CDR3 size: 14 residues. Trimming shortened V by 3 bases and J by 0 bases, and 7 bases separated the two germline ends. Looked up from germline, CDR1 is SGHRS and CDR2 is YFSETQ.

This clone was seen a handful of times. The CDR3 here is CAISSGGFYEQYF. The CDR3, as DNA: TGTGCCATCAGTAGCGGGGGGTTCTACGAGCAGTACTTC. The chain links TRBV10-3 to TRBJ2-7, with 9 bases lining up with TRBD2. This CDR3 region has 13 residues. In germline, CDR1 is ENHRY, CDR2 SYGVKD. V was pared by 5 bases and J by 3 bases, with 2 bases of the junction left unmatched.

The chain joins TRBV6-1 to TRBJ2-7, with 10 bases aligning to TRBD1. Germline V CDR1 and CDR2: MNHNS, SASEGT. The CDR3 runs 14 residues. J gave up 5 bases and V 6 bases, and 7 bases lay outside the gene matches. The CDR3 loop is CASSDRGRSHEQYF. Written as DNA, the CDR3 is TGTGCCAGCAGCGACAGGGGGCGATCCCACGAGCAGTACTTC.

The genes are TRBV10-2 and TRBJ2-7, with D possibly TRBD2 on 5 matching bases. CDR1 and CDR2 (germline): WSHSY, SAAADI. This CDR3 has 15 amino acids. Trimming removed 7 bases at V and 0 bases at J, with 16 bases between. The CDR3 sequence is CASKEGLTSSYEQYF. The CDR3 nucleotides read TGCGCCAGCAAAGAGGGTCTGACGAGCTCCTACGAGCAGTACTTC.

The CDR3 reads CASSLGEYGELFF. The DNA of the CDR3 is TGCGCCAGCAGCTTGGGGGAGTACGGGGAGCTGTTTTTT. V usage is TRBV5-1 and J usage is TRBJ2-2; maybe TRBD2 (5 bases). The length of the CDR3 is 13 residues. Germline V gives CDR1 SGHRS, CDR2 YFSETQ. The V end was cut by 0 bases, the J end by 7 bases, with 7 bases between.

The chain combines TRBV4-3 with TRBJ2-1; 13 nucleotides align to TRBD2. The V gene's germline CDR1 is LGHNA and CDR2 YSLEER. J lost 7 bases, V lost 0 bases, and 3 bases had no gene match. CDR3 length: 16 residues. In DNA form, the CDR3 reads TGCGCCAGCAGCCAAGACCTGACTAGCGGGGGGAATGAGCAGTTCTTC. Encoded protein: CASSQDLTSGGNEQFF.

The genes are TRBV6-1 and TRBJ2-5, with 11 bases aligning to TRBD2. In germline, CDR1 is MNHNS, CDR2 SASEGT. The CDR3 is 15 amino acids. V lost 7 bases and J lost 5; bases outside the gene matches: 9. In nucleotides, the CDR3 is TGTGCCAGCACTTCACTAGCGGGGGCAGGGGAGACCCAGTACTTC. This sequence encodes CASTSLAGAGETQYF.

The J gene is TRBJ1-1, the V gene TRBV4-3; 10 bases are shared with TRBD1. Germline V lookup: CDR1 LGHNA, CDR2 YSLEER. The CDR3 extends over 18 amino acids. The V and J ends lost 4 bases and 5 bases, in that order; junction bases with no gene match: 16. The CDR3 region has the DNA TGCGCCAGCAGCCCGACCCCGAGGACAGGGGGTCCGGGGACTGAAGCTTTCTTT. Translating gives CASSPTPRTGGPGTEAFF.

This chain joins TRBV11-2 and TRBJ2-1; 11 positions agree with TRBD2. Germline-derived CDR1 and CDR2 are SGHAT and FQNNGV. This CDR3 has 15 amino acids. After removal of 5 bases from V and 7 bases from J, the junction contained 7 bases not matched to a gene. The CDR3 is CASSPIAGGLNEQFF. Written as DNA, the CDR3 is TGTGCCAGCAGCCCAATAGCGGGGGGGCTGAATGAGCAGTTCTTC.

V and J are TRBV2 and TRBJ1-2; possibly TRBD1 for D (5 bases). With 8 bases removed from V and 4 bases from J, the gap between germline ends came to 11 bases. Germline CDR1 SNHLY, CDR2 FYNNEI. This CDR3 has 12 amino acids. In DNA, the CDR3 is TGTGCCAGCCCCCAGGGCGTCTATGGCTACACCTTC. It yields the protein CASPQGVYGYTF.

The chain uses TRBV5-6 and TRBJ2-5, with TRBD2 as a possible D gene (5 bases). Germline V CDR1 and CDR2: SGHDT, YYEEEE. V was pared by 2 bases and J by 2 bases, with 7 bases between. The CDR3 covers 13 residues. Here the CDR3 reads CASSFWEQETQYF. The CDR3 region has the DNA TGTGCCAGCAGCTTTTGGGAGCAAGAGACCCAGTACTTC.

This clone was recorded a few times. The chain recombines TRBV6-1 with TRBJ2-1; 8 bases align to TRBD2. From germline, CDR1 is MNHNS and CDR2 SASEGT. The CDR3 has 16 residues. V lost 4 bases and J lost 2; bases outside the gene matches: 7. The CDR3, as DNA: TGTGCCAGCAGTGCTCTACGGACTAGCACCTACAATGAGCAGTTCTTC. As protein: CASSALRTSTYNEQFF.

The V and J genes are TRBV5-1 and TRBJ2-3; 10 bases match TRBD2. Losses at the gene ends were 5 bases for V and 2 bases for J; bases not matched to a gene: 11. Germline V gives CDR1 SGHRS, CDR2 YFSETQ. The CDR3 is made up of 17 amino acids. Written as DNA, the CDR3 is TGCGCCAGCAGTCCAGCGGGAGGGCCCAGATCCACAGATACGCAGTATTTT. It codes for CASSPAGGPRSTDTQYF.

This rearrangement joins TRBV5-4 to TRBJ2-5, with TRBD1 matching over 8 bases. The CDR3 consists of 16 residues. V trimming: 1 base; J trimming: 1 base; junction bases outside the gene matches: 6. Per the germline V gene, CDR1 is SGHNT and CDR2 is YYREEE (reference sequence). CDR3 nucleotides: TGTGCCAGCAGCTTGTTAGGACAGGGCATCCAAGAGACCCAGTACTTC. Its protein product is CASSLLGQGIQETQYF.

This clone was recorded a few times. The CDR3 nucleotides read TGTGCCAGCAGCTTCCCCACAATCACAGGGACGGTCACCGGGGAGCTGTTTTTT. Its translation is CASSFPTITGTVTGELFF. The chain uses TRBV7-8 and TRBJ2-2, with a tentative D call TRBD1 (6 bases). The germline V gene has CDR1 SGHVS and CDR2 FQNEAQ. The ends were cut back, 3 bases at V and 4 bases at J, with 21 bases in the middle. CDR3 length: 18 amino acids.

This clone came up once. This chain connects TRBV7-8 to TRBJ1-2; 8 bases align to TRBD1. The J segment lost 7 bases and the V segment lost 3 bases, leaving 10 bases of the junction unmatched. The CDR3 is 15 residues long. The germline V gene encodes CDR1 SGHVS and CDR2 FQNEAQ. The CDR3 coding sequence is TGTGCCAGCAGCTTCCAGATGACAGGGGTGGGTGGCTACACCTTC. This codes for CASSFQMTGVGGYTF.

The chain couples TRBV19 to TRBJ2-7, with D maybe TRBD2 (5 bases). CDR1 is LNHDA and CDR2 is SQIVND in the germline V gene (reference sequence). V dropped 8 bases and J dropped 3 bases, with 14 bases sitting between them. The CDR3 has 13 residues. The DNA of the CDR3 is TGTGCCAGTCAGGACGGGATGAACTACGAGCAGTACTTC. It encodes CASQDGMNYEQYF.

The V call is TRBV5-6, the J call TRBJ2-2; D is possibly TRBD2 (6 bases). The V end was cut by 0 bases, the J end by 5 bases, with 8 bases between. The CDR3 spans 14 residues. Per the germline V gene, CDR1 is SGHDT and CDR2 is YYEEEE. The CDR3 coding sequence is TGTGCCAGCAGCTTGGGGGCGGGAACCGGGGAGCTGTTTTTT. Translating it yields CASSLGAGTGELFF. Looking up the rest from reference TRBV5-6 and TRBJ2-2 gives the full variable domain: DAGVTQSPTHLIKTRGQQVTLRCSPKSGHDTVSWYQQALGQGPQFIFQYYEEEERQRGNFPDRFSGHQFPNYSSELNVNALLLGDSALYLCASSLGAGTGELFFGEGSRLTVL.

The sample holds a few counts of this clone. The chain has TRBV5-1 and TRBJ1-2, with 7 bases identical to TRBD1. This CDR3 comprises 15 residues. J gave up 5 bases and V 0 bases, and 7 bases lay outside the gene matches. Germline CDR1 SGHRS, CDR2 YFSETQ. The CDR3, as DNA: TGCGCCAGCAGCTTGGGAGACAGGGAAACTTATGGCTACACCTTC. Encoded protein: CASSLGDRETYGYTF.

The rearrangement links TRBV5-4 to TRBJ1-6; TRBD1 agrees at 11 bases. V shed 0 bases and J 9 bases; nucleotides not matched to a gene: 2. Germline assignment: CDR1 SGHNT and CDR2 YYREEE (reference sequence). The CDR3 loop spans 15 amino acids. The CDR3 region has the DNA TGTGCCAGCAGCTTGGAGGGACAGGGGGTTTCACCCCTCCACTTT. Translated: CASSLEGQGVSPLHF. The full variable domain, its missing parts supplied by reference TRBV5-4 and TRBJ1-6, is ETGVTQSPTHLIKTRGQQVTLRCSSQSGHNTVSWYQQALGQGPQFIFQYYREEENGRGNFPPRFSGLQFPNYSSELNVNALELDDSALYLCASSLEGQGVSPLHFGNGTRLTVT.

V usage is TRBV6-6 and J usage is TRBJ1-1, with D possibly TRBD1 on 5 matching bases. V was shortened by 5 bases and J by 7 bases, with 14 bases between the two germline ends. The CDR3 extends over 13 amino acids. Germline lookup yields CDR1 MNHNY and CDR2 SVGAGI (reference sequence). The CDR3 region has the DNA TGTGCCAGCAGTCCTCAGGGATGGAGTGAAGCTTTCTTT. Translating it yields CASSPQGWSEAFF.

This chain connects TRBV5-5 to TRBJ2-5; D gene unclear. This CDR3 spans 12 amino acids. V lost 7 bases to trimming and J lost 3 bases, with 10 bases between them. Germline-derived CDR1 and CDR2 are SGHKS and YYEKEE (reference sequence). CDR3 DNA: TGTGCCAGCGGTCGACTCGAAGAGACCCAGTACTTC. This encodes CASGRLEETQYF.

V usage is TRBV7-9 and J usage is TRBJ1-4; perhaps TRBD1 as D (5 bases). Trimming stripped 5 bases from V and 0 bases from J, with 19 bases between. The germline CDR1 and CDR2 sequences are SEHNR and FQNEAQ (reference sequence). The CDR3 is 18 amino acids. The CDR3 sequence: CASSRVSTVHATNEKLFF. CDR3 bases: TGTGCCAGCAGCCGCGTTTCGACAGTCCATGCAACTAATGAAAAACTGTTTTTT.

The J gene is TRBJ1-3, the V gene TRBV28; 7 nucleotides line up with TRBD1. The junction had 2 bases not matched to a gene; V was cut back by 1 base and J by 5 bases. Germline V gives CDR1 MDHEN, CDR2 SYDVKM. This CDR3 region has 14 residues. CDR3 sequence (DNA): TGTGCCAGCAGTTTATTGGGACAGAGAAACACCATATATTTT. Amino acids: CASSLLGQRNTIYF.

Here the CDR3 DNA reads TGTGCCAGCAGTGAAGGGACAGCAAATCAGCCCCAGCATTTT. This codes for CASSEGTANQPQHF. The rearrangement joins TRBV2 to TRBJ1-5, with D tentatively TRBD1 (6 bases). CDR1 and CDR2 from the germline V gene are SNHLY and FYNNEI. Trimming stripped 1 base from V and 4 bases from J, with 8 bases between. This CDR3 is built from 14 residues.

This clone was found a few times. The chain combines TRBV18 with TRBJ1-5; TRBD1 aligns across 7 bases. Germline values: CDR1 KGHSH, CDR2 LQKENI. Trimming removed 5 bases from V and 0 bases from J; junction bases left unmatched: 7. CDR3 size: 16 residues. The CDR3 nucleotides are TGTGCCAGCTCATCTCAGACAGGGCCTAGCAATCAGCCCCAGCATTTT. Protein sequence: CASSSQTGPSNQPQHF.

The chain links TRBV30 to TRBJ2-7; 11 bases agree with TRBD2. The germline V gene has CDR1 GTSNPN and CDR2 SVGIG (reference sequence). This CDR3 comprises 15 residues. With V trimmed by 0 bases and J by 6 bases, 7 bases remained unmatched. As DNA, the CDR3 is TGTGCCTGGAGTGTAATTGCTAGCGGGAGGAGCGAGCAGTACTTC. It specifies CAWSVIASGRSEQYF.

This sequence joins TRBV29-1 and TRBJ2-1, with D perhaps matching TRBD2 (6 bases). The V and J ends lost 8 bases and 8 bases respectively, with 13 bases between them. Germline-derived CDR1 and CDR2 are SQVTM and ANQGSEA. This CDR3 region has 11 residues. The CDR3 sequence is CSTRLGDEQFF. The CDR3 DNA is TGCAGCACCCGACTAGGCGATGAGCAGTTCTTC.